The present TCR beta chain was sequenced within a study of T-cell memory formation after mild COVID-19 (dated by TCRdb to about 2021). For context, the study as a whole: TCR sequence clusters from the two donors were found to be largely donor specific. In two donors, T-cell clones that expanded and contracted after mild COVID-19 were tracked by sequencing TCRalpha and TCRbeta repertoires over time. The cohort was made up of two young adult volunteers, one female and one male, who were previously healthy. Study-level results and caveats: Whether the second-wave clones peaking on day 37 were SARS-CoV-2 specific was not confirmed. The study included only a couple of mild cases, and larger cohorts that include severe cases with pre-infection samples were judged to be necessary. Clones that contracted from day 15 to 85 showed balanced CD4/CD8 phenotypes, whereas a second wave of clones that expanded from day 15 to 37 leaned towards CD4+. Some responding clones were found in pre-infection memory, which suggests that pre-existing cross-reactive memory T cells took part in the SARS-CoV-2 response. Contracting CD4+ clones were found mainly in CM and EM memory subsets, while CD8+ clones were enriched in EMRA.

The sequencing machine was an Illumina NovaSeq 6000. TCRalpha and TCRbeta cDNA libraries were constructed by 5'RACE with constant-segment primers, with sample barcodes and unique molecular identifiers being introduced. Trizol reagent was used to extract RNA from every sample. Libraries were amplified in two PCR steps, with a second sample barcode and Illumina TruSeq adapters added in the second step. Sequencing of the libraries was done on an Illumina NovaSeq, producing 2 x 150 bp paired-end reads. In the source study's methods: With migec v1.2.7, reads were demultiplexed and then collapsed into UMI-guided consensus sequences. With mixcr v2.1.11, UMI consensuses were aligned to TRA and TRB V and J templates and assembled into clonotypes. A clonotype was counted as expanded or contracted only when both edgeR and NoisET called the clonotype significant, with the noise models trained on biological replicates. For edgeR calls, the cutoffs were a false discovery rate-adjusted p below 0.01 and a log2 fold-change threshold of 1. As an exploratory analysis of dynamics, max-normalized trajectories of the 1000 most abundant clonotypes were examined by PCA with hierarchical clustering. Separately sequenced CD4+ and CD8+ repertoires were used to assign a CD4 or CD8 phenotype to each responding clone. TCRdb reanalyzed the raw reads on its own, using fastp at Q25 for trimming and MiXCR for clone calling, and kept in-frame beta chains. Rows with one shared CDR3 protein collapse into an entry with the most common genes and DNA. The V and J calls here are based on TCRdb, not the publication. A total of 550,000 to 700,000 distinct CDR3 sequences appear in this sample, roughly a sixth of them only once. Roughly 8.2% of the sample lies in the top ten.

PBMCs were isolated by Ficoll-Paque density gradient centrifugation. This clonotype was seen once. Which antigen it targets is not known. It has no much larger one-base neighbor in the sample; base qualities were not kept. One read alone makes for weak evidence. From the germline V gene (reference sequence), CDR1 is MNHEY and CDR2 is SMNVEV. Its CDR3 holds 15 amino acids, cysteine through phenylalanine. The entry retains the CDR3 DNA only, 45 bases that are in frame from base 1. Germline trimming: 5 bases from V, 5 bases from J; junction bases outside gene matches: 11. Material for sequencing was PBMCs or a T cell subset sorted from them (not recorded which). This TCR was recovered from an adult woman who had mild COVID-19 (a few samples of this study predate the infection). The sample titles of this study are shuffled in the database, so cell type and time point are left out; the donor was told from shared clones. Here the chain combines TRBV27 and TRBJ1-1; 7 of the junction bases match TRBD1. In nucleotide form, the sequence is TGTGCCAGCAGTCCCCGCAGACAGGGAGGTACTGAAGCTTTCTTT. Translation gives CASSPRRQGGTEAFF.